This T cell receptor beta chain was recovered during a study of cytomegalovirus exposure and HLA in healthy donors. Study-level information: The use of the same platform for the 130 or so validation repertoires and the approximately 690 first-cohort repertoires was reported by a later analysis.

Profiled with immunoSEQ multiplex PCR; TCRdb holds only in-frame clones, not every one. The profile shows 55,000 to 70,000 clones, approximately 92% of them singletons. As concerns this clone: Its antigen is still unknown.

Regarding the study as a whole: In vitro experiments confirmed that three CMV-associated chains were specific for CMV antigens.

Between the trimmed V and J ends, which lost 2 bases and 6 bases, there was a span of 13 bases. CDR3 length: 14 amino acids. The germline gives CDR1 MRHNA, CDR2 SNTAGT. This receptor was identified in a man aged 18-30 years in good health and CMV-seropositive. V gene TRBV6-4 combines with J gene TRBJ1-2; tentatively, D is TRBD1 (5 bases). Sequencing was performed on PBMCs. This chain's CDR3 is CASSDRGEGDGYTF. The DNA of the CDR3 is TGTGCCAGCAGTGACAGGGGCGAAGGCGATGGCTACACCTTC.